The 30 T cell receptor beta chains below all came from one sample that was sequenced in a study of cytomegalovirus exposure and HLA in healthy donors. 60 Vbeta and 13 Jbeta primers were used in PCR. Sequencing was performed with immunoSEQ multiplex PCR; in TCRdb, only in-frame clones are kept and a portion is missing. In the table there are roughly 230,000 clones, 78% of which are singletons. Sequenced material: PBMCs. These receptors all come from a boy between 10 and 17 years old in good health and CMV-seronegative.

The rearrangement uses TRBV7-9 and TRBJ2-1; 7 bases map to TRBD1. CDR1 and CDR2 (germline): SEHNR, FQNEAQ (reference sequence). This CDR3 has 15 amino acids. V dropped 5 bases and J dropped 10; count of bases not matched to a gene: 14. This chain's CDR3 is CASSKDRQGDPEQFF. CDR3 bases: TGTGCCAGCAGCAAGGATAGGCAGGGGGACCCGGAGCAGTTCTTC.

V usage is TRBV7-9 and J usage is TRBJ2-6; 9 positions match TRBD1. The CDR3 extends over 12 amino acids. CDR1 and CDR2 (germline): SEHNR, FQNEAQ (reference sequence). The V gene end was trimmed by 3 bases and the J gene end by 17 bases; junction bases not matched to a gene: 5. CDR3 DNA sequence: TGTGCCAGCAGCTTCAATCGGGACAGGGTGACTTTC. Amino acids: CASSFNRDRVTF.

This clone occurred a few times. This chain uses TRBV10-2 with TRBJ2-3, with 12 positions matching TRBD2. After removal of 8 bases from V and 2 bases from J, the junction contained 5 bases not matched to a gene. CDR1 is WSHSY and CDR2 is SAAADI in the germline V gene. The CDR3 runs 15 residues. The CDR3: CASARTSGVTDTQYF. The DNA for the CDR3 is TGCGCCAGCGCCAGGACTAGCGGGGTCACAGATACGCAGTATTTT.

This chain joins TRBV6-1 and TRBJ2-1; 7 nucleotides line up with TRBD2. This CDR3 has 15 amino acids. V was pared by 2 bases and J by 6 bases, with 7 bases of the junction left unmatched. Germline CDR1 reads MNHNS; CDR2 reads SASEGT. The CDR3: CASSELLAAINEQFF. The CDR3 DNA sequence: TGTGCCAGCAGTGAATTGCTAGCGGCTATCAATGAGCAGTTCTTC.

This chain uses TRBV11-3 with TRBJ1-6; D possibly corresponds to TRBD1 (5 bases). Germline V gene sequence: CDR1 SGHNT, CDR2 YENEEA. This CDR3 spans 15 amino acids. Trimming shortened V by 0 bases and J by 13 bases, and 16 bases separated the two germline ends. CDR3 region: CASSLEPGLSSPLHF. The DNA of the CDR3 is TGTGCCAGCAGCTTAGAGCCGGGACTGAGTTCGCCCCTCCACTTT.

Worth noting for this clone: Compared with germline, one end of the junction differs, possibly owing to a read error. The rearrangement links TRBV4-2 to TRBJ2-7; 8 bases line up with TRBD2. This CDR3 has 14 residues. The germline gives CDR1 LGHNA, CDR2 YNFKEQ. CDR3 nucleotide sequence: TGTGCCAGCAGCGAAGAGAGACTAGCGTACGAGCAGTACTTC. Protein: CASSEERLAYEQYF.

The chain is built from TRBV27 and TRBJ1-5, with a weak D call TRBD1 (5 bases). Germline assignment: CDR1 MNHEY and CDR2 SMNVEV (reference sequence). The V and J ends lost 2 bases and 7 bases respectively, with 9 bases between them. This CDR3 is 13 amino acids long. CDR3: CASSLMGGQPQHF. DNA of the CDR3: TGTGCCAGCAGTTTAATGGGGGGACAGCCCCAGCATTTT.

This clone was observed once. This chain joins TRBV18 and TRBJ2-1; D is possibly TRBD1 (6 bases). V was cut by 3 bases and J by 6 bases, with 18 bases left in between. The V gene's germline CDR1 is KGHSH and CDR2 LQKENI. CDR3 size: 16 residues. In nucleotides, the CDR3 is TGTGCCAGCTCACCTTCGGACATTGAAGGGGGCAATGAGCAGTTCTTC. As protein: CASSPSDIEGGNEQFF.

This chain connects TRBV4-1 to TRBJ2-1; 8 bases are a match to TRBD1. Trimming removed 4 bases from V and 5 bases from J; junction bases left unmatched: 7. Germline V gives CDR1 MGHRA, CDR2 YSYEKL. The CDR3 runs 15 residues. The CDR3 DNA reads as TGCGCCAGCAGCCCGACAGGGGCCACCCACAATGAGCAGTTCTTC. This translates into CASSPTGATHNEQFF.

This chain joins TRBV19 and TRBJ1-1; 7 bases are a match to TRBD1. The CDR3 spans 14 residues. Germline lookup yields CDR1 LNHDA and CDR2 SQIVND (reference sequence). V shed 6 bases, J shed 1 base, and the junction held 5 bases outside the gene matches. CDR3 bases: TGTGCCAGTAGCCAACGACAGGGGAACACTGAAGCTTTCTTT. Its translation is CASSQRQGNTEAFF. The full variable domain, its missing parts supplied by reference TRBV19 and TRBJ1-1, is DGGITQSPKYLFRKEGQNVTLSCEQNLNHDAMYWYRQDPGQGLRLIYYSQIVNDFQKGDIAEGYSVSREKKESFPLTVTSAQKNPTAFYLCASSQRQGNTEAFFGQGTRLTVV.

CDR3 region: CASTRGQGGTQYF. The CDR3 region has the DNA TGTGCCAGCACCAGAGGACAGGGAGGGACCCAGTACTTC. This rearrangement joins TRBV6-5 to TRBJ2-5, with TRBD1 matching over 8 bases. V shed 7 bases, J shed 7 bases, and the junction held 8 bases outside the gene matches. Germline-derived CDR1 and CDR2 are MNHEY and SVGAGI. This CDR3 has 13 residues.

The chain combines TRBV5-5 with TRBJ2-5, with TRBD2 as a possible D gene (5 bases). Germline loops: CDR1 SGHKS, CDR2 YYEKEE (reference sequence). The CDR3 spans 17 residues. V lost 0 bases, J lost 4 bases, and 19 bases lay in between. Here the CDR3 reads CASSLAPREGSGETQYF. The CDR3 coding sequence is TGTGCCAGCAGCTTGGCCCCCCGTGAGGGTTCAGGAGAGACCCAGTACTTC.

This clone was seen only a few times. The gene calls are TRBV27 and TRBJ2-7; D ambiguous. The CDR3 has 15 amino acids. The germline V gene has CDR1 MNHEY and CDR2 SMNVEV (reference sequence). Between the trimmed V and J ends, which lost 0 bases and 2 bases, there was a span of 11 bases. The CDR3 loop reads CASSLSSRPTYEQYF. DNA for the CDR3: TGTGCCAGCAGTTTATCTAGCCGTCCAACCTACGAGCAGTACTTC.

The rearrangement uses TRBV30 and TRBJ1-2, with 7 bases identical to TRBD1. The CDR3 covers 14 residues. In germline, CDR1 is GTSNPN, CDR2 SVGIG (reference sequence). The J segment lost 8 bases and the V segment lost 0 bases, leaving 9 bases of the junction unmatched. The chain's CDR3 is CAWSVLRQGSGYTF. In DNA, the CDR3 is TGTGCCTGGAGTGTACTCCGACAGGGTAGCGGCTACACCTTC.

Here the CDR3 reads CASSYSTSGRGTQYF. For the CDR3, the DNA is TGTGCCAGCAGTTACTCGACTAGCGGCCGCGGGACCCAGTACTTC. The chain links TRBV6-5 to TRBJ2-5; 9 nucleotides agree with TRBD2. From germline, CDR1 is MNHEY and CDR2 SVGAGI. This CDR3 has 15 amino acids. Losses at the gene ends were 0 bases for V and 7 bases for J; bases not matched to a gene: 6.

V usage is TRBV11-2 and J usage is TRBJ2-7, with D perhaps TRBD2 (6 bases). This CDR3 is built from 14 residues. V was pared by 5 bases and J by 3 bases, with 14 bases between. Germline V gives CDR1 SGHAT, CDR2 FQNNGV. The DNA for the CDR3 is TGTGCCAGCAGCCCGAGCGGGCCCCTCTACGAGCAGTACTTC. This encodes CASSPSGPLYEQYF.

The gene calls are TRBV5-6 and TRBJ1-2, with a possible D match to TRBD1 (5 bases). The length of the CDR3 is 15 residues. The germline gives CDR1 SGHDT, CDR2 YYEEEE. V lost 0 bases and J lost 2, with 11 bases in between. In DNA form, the CDR3 reads TGTGCCAGCAGCTTGGGGGGGGGATGGAACTATGGCTACACCTTC. It encodes CASSLGGGWNYGYTF.

Concerning this clone itself: One junction end disagrees with the germline gene, perhaps due to a read error. This chain uses TRBV7-9 with TRBJ2-2; D call uncertain. CDR3 length: 16 residues. Germline CDR1 reads SEHNR; CDR2 reads FQNEAQ (reference sequence). For the CDR3, the DNA is TGTTCCAGCAACGATGTCCTTACATTGGTTGCCGGGGAGCTGTTTTTT. It translates to CSSNDVLTLVAGELFF.

The V gene is TRBV5-6, the J gene TRBJ1-5, with a weak D call TRBD1 (6 bases). Trimming stripped 0 bases from V and 6 bases from J, with 13 bases between. Germline loops: CDR1 SGHDT, CDR2 YYEEEE. The length of the CDR3 is 15 residues. The CDR3 region has the DNA TGTGCCAGCAGCTTGGGGGGACATTTGGGTCAGCCCCAGCATTTT. Its protein product is CASSLGGHLGQPQHF.

This chain uses TRBV6-5 with TRBJ1-3, with D hard to call. Per germline, CDR1 MNHEY and CDR2 SVGAGI. The CDR3 sequence is 15 residues long. Trimming took 3 bases from V and 0 from J, leaving 9 bases between them. For the CDR3, the DNA is TGTGCCAGCAGTTATGAGGGCCCCTCTGGAAACACCATATATTTT. Protein: CASSYEGPSGNTIYF.

The V and J genes are TRBV5-4 and TRBJ2-2; TRBD1 is a possible D gene (7 bases). Germline V gene lookup returns CDR1 SGHNT and CDR2 YYREEE (reference sequence). With 7 bases removed from V and 5 bases from J, the gap between germline ends came to 12 bases. CDR3 length equals 13 residues. The CDR3 DNA reads TGTGCCAGCGGCCAGGGGGGAACCGGGGAGCTGTTTTTT. Residues: CASGQGGTGELFF. The whole variable domain, remainder taken from reference TRBV5-4 and TRBJ2-2, is ETGVTQSPTHLIKTRGQQVTLRCSSQSGHNTVSWYQQALGQGPQFIFQYYREEENGRGNFPPRFSGLQFPNYSSELNVNALELDDSALYLCASGQGGTGELFFGEGSRLTVL.

The chain couples TRBV29-1 to TRBJ1-2; 9 bases map to TRBD1. The CDR3 has 12 amino acids. V lost 7 bases and J lost 8; bases outside the gene matches: 8. The germline V gene encodes CDR1 SQVTM and CDR2 ANQGSEA. This chain's CDR3 is CSAHGQGQGYTF. The CDR3 coding sequence is TGCAGCGCCCACGGACAGGGGCAAGGCTACACCTTC.

The chain recombines TRBV6-1 with TRBJ1-1, with TRBD1 matching 7 bases. The CDR3 has 15 amino acids. Germline V gives CDR1 MNHNS, CDR2 SASEGT. J gave up 0 bases and V 3 bases, and 4 bases lay outside the gene matches. The CDR3 sequence: CASSDPGQLNTEAFF. CDR3 DNA sequence: TGTGCCAGCAGTGACCCGGGACAGTTGAACACTGAAGCTTTCTTT.

The chain combines TRBV5-1 with TRBJ1-1; no reliable D call. The CDR3 has 15 residues. Trimming cost V 1 base and J 1 base, with 11 bases left between them. Per the germline V gene, CDR1 is SGHRS and CDR2 is YFSETQ. In DNA form, the CDR3 reads TGCGCCAGCAGCTTGCGGGAGCGGGGGAACACTGAAGCTTTCTTT. Its protein product is CASSLRERGNTEAFF.

In its sample, this clone was seen once. The chain uses TRBV6-4 and TRBJ1-3; D perhaps matches TRBD1 (5 bases). V shed 4 bases and J shed 1 base, with 11 bases lying between them. There are 15 residues in the CDR3. Per the germline V gene, CDR1 is MRHNA and CDR2 is SNTAGT. The CDR3 is CASSGRGISGNTIYF. CDR3 nucleotides: TGTGCCAGCAGTGGAAGGGGAATTTCTGGAAACACCATATATTTT.

The chain has TRBV5-1 and TRBJ1-2; possibly TRBD1 for D (6 bases). Per germline, CDR1 SGHRS and CDR2 YFSETQ. CDR3 size: 14 residues. V was pared by 4 bases and J by 2 bases, with 12 bases between. The CDR3 sequence: CASSPDRLNYGYTF. The CDR3 nucleotides are TGCGCCAGCAGCCCTGACAGGCTAAACTATGGCTACACCTTC.

This clone was seen only a few times. The genes are TRBV19 and TRBJ1-1, with TRBD1 matching 9 bases. In germline, CDR1 is LNHDA, CDR2 SQIVND (reference sequence). This CDR3 is 16 amino acids long. Unmatched junction bases numbered 12, after V lost 7 bases and J lost 3 bases. CDR3 nucleotide sequence: TGTGCCAGTACAGGGACAGGGTATCGTTTGGACACTGAAGCTTTCTTT. Its translation: CASTGTGYRLDTEAFF.

In this sample, this clone turned up once. CDR3 in amino acids: CASSLFFIVRERYNEQFF. For the CDR3, the DNA is TGTGCCAGCAGCCTCTTCTTTATTGTGCGGGAGAGGTACAATGAGCAGTTCTTC. The gene calls are TRBV4-2 and TRBJ2-1; 7 bases fit TRBD2. The CDR3 is 18 amino acids. J gave up 4 bases and V 4 bases, and 16 bases lay outside the gene matches. Germline V gene lookup returns CDR1 LGHNA and CDR2 YNFKEQ.

The chain uses TRBV5-1 and TRBJ2-5, with 9 bases that match TRBD1. The CDR3 is 15 residues long. J gave up 4 bases and V 4 bases, and 8 bases lay outside the gene matches. CDR1 is SGHRS and CDR2 is YFSETQ in the germline V gene. Written as DNA, the CDR3 is TGCGCCAGCAGCCCCGGGACAGGGACCGGAGAGACCCAGTACTTC. Residues: CASSPGTGTGETQYF.

The chain is built from TRBV7-9 and TRBJ1-1, with 10 nucleotides matching TRBD1. The junction had 4 bases not matched to a gene; V was cut back by 5 bases and J by 1 base. Germline V gene lookup returns CDR1 SEHNR and CDR2 FQNEAQ (reference sequence). The CDR3 consists of 15 residues. CDR3 sequence (DNA): TGTGCCAGCAGCCACTGGGACAGGGGGAACACTGAAGCTTTCTTT. Translated, it gives CASSHWDRGNTEAFF.